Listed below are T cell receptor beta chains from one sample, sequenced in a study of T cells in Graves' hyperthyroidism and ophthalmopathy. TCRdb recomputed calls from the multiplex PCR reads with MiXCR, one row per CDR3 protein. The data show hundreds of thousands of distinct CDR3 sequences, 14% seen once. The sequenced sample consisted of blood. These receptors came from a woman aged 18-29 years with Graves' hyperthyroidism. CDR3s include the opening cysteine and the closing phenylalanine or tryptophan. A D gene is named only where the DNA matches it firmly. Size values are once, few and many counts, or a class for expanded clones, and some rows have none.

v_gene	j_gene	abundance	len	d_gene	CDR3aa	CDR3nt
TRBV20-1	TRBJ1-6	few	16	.	CSARDEGGYHNSPLHF	TGCAGTGCTAGAGATGAGGGGGGCTACCATAATTCACCCCTCCACTTT
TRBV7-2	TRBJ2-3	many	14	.	CASRIGQPTDTQYF	TGTGCCAGCAGGATTGGACAGCCCACAGATACGCAGTATTTT
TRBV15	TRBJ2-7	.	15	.	CATSRDLGEDYEQYF	TGTGCCACCAGCAGAGATCTGGGGGAGGACTACGAGCAGTACTTC
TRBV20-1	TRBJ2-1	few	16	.	CSAQPGTSLSYNEQFF	TGCAGTGCGCAGCCCGGGACTTCTCTCTCCTACAATGAGCAGTTCTTC
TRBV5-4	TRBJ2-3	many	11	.	CASSFWGTQYF	TGTGCCAGCAGCTTTTGGGGTACGCAGTATTTT
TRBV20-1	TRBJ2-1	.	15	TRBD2	CSARALAGAYNEQFF	TGCAGTGCTAGAGCGCTAGCGGGAGCTTACAATGAGCAGTTCTTC
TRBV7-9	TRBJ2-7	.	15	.	CASSFVGQGGYEQYF	TGTGCCAGCAGCTTTGTAGGGCAGGGCGGCTACGAGCAGTACTTC
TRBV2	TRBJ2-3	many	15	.	CASTSSGRYTDTQYF	TGTGCCAGCACCTCATCCGGGCGGTACACAGATACGCAGTATTTT
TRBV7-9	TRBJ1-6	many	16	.	CASSPGHGVYNSPLHF	TGTGCCAGCAGCCCGGGACATGGCGTTTATAATTCACCCCTCCACTTT
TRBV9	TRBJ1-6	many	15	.	CASSVGTGVNSPLHF	TGTGCCAGCAGCGTAGGCACTGGGGTTAATTCACCCCTCCACTTT
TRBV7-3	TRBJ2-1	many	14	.	CASSLGNANNEQFF	TGTGCCAGCAGCTTAGGTAATGCCAACAATGAGCAGTTCTTC
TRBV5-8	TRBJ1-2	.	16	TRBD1	CASSPRDRGAIGGYTF	TGTGCCAGCAGCCCCCGGGACAGGGGGGCCATTGGTGGCTACACCTTC
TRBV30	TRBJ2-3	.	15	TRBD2	CAWSKLAVITDTQYF	TGTGCCTGGAGTAAGCTAGCGGTTATCACAGATACGCAGTATTTT
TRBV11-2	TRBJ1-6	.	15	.	CASSPRQGRNSPLHF	TGTGCCAGCAGCCCACGCCAGGGCAGGAATTCACCCCTCCACTTT
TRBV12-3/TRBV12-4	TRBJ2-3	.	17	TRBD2	CASTSRASGRVPDTQYF	TGTGCCAGCACCTCGAGGGCTAGCGGGAGGGTTCCAGATACGCAGTATTTT
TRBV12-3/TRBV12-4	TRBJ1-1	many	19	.	CASSFSPNRARVRNTEAFF	TGTGCCAGCAGTTTCTCCCCCAACCGGGCCCGAGTTCGGAACACTGAAGCTTTCTTT
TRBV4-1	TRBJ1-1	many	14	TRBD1	CASSQGTGVTEAFF	TGTGCCAGCAGCCAAGGGACAGGGGTCACTGAAGCTTTCTTT
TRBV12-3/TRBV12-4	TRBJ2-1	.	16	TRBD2	CASSSRTSGRARCPFF	TGTGCCAGCAGTTCTAGGACTAGCGGGAGGGCCCGATGCCCGTTCTTC
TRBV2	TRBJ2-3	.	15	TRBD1	CASRAGQGVSDTQYF	TGTGCCAGCAGAGCGGGACAGGGGGTTTCAGATACGCAGTATTTT
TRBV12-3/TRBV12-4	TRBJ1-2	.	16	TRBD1	CASSLRDRGPNYGYTF	TGTGCCAGCAGCCTCCGGGACAGGGGGCCCAACTATGGCTACACCTTC
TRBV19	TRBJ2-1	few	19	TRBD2	CASSSPGLVWSTGYNEQFF	TGTGCCAGTAGTTCTCCGGGACTAGTTTGGTCAACTGGCTACAATGAGCAGTTCTTC
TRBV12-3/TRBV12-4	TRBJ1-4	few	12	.	CASSWGEEKLFF	TGTGCCAGCAGTTGGGGGGAGGAAAAACTGTTTTTT
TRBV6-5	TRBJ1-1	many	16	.	CASSYTGIGMNTEAFF	TGTGCCAGCAGTTACACGGGAATTGGGATGAACACTGAAGCTTTCTTT
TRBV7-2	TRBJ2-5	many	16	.	CASSGGGFLPGETQYF	TGTGCCAGCAGCGGGGGTGGGTTCCTCCCAGGGGAGACCCAGTACTTC
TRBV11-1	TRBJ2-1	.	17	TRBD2	CASSRGASGRAINEQFF	TGTGCCAGCAGCCGGGGGGCTAGCGGGAGGGCCATCAATGAGCAGTTCTTC
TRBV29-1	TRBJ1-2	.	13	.	CSVEDSRVYGYTF	TGCAGCGTTGAGGACTCCAGAGTTTATGGCTACACCTTC
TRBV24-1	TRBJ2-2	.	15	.	CATSDLARGTGELFF	TGTGCCACCAGTGATTTGGCACGCGGAACCGGGGAGCTGTTTTTT
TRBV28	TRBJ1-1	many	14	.	CASSPTPLGAEAFF	TGTGCCAGCAGTCCGACGCCCTTGGGTGCTGAAGCTTTCTTT
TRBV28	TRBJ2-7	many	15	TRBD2	CASTPGGTVSYEQYF	TGTGCCAGTACCCCCGGGGGGACGGTCTCCTACGAGCAGTACTTC
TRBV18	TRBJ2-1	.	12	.	CASSPQLREQFF	TGTGCCAGCTCACCTCAGTTGCGTGAGCAGTTCTTC
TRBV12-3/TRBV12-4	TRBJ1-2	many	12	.	CASSDNGYGYTF	TGTGCCAGCAGCGATAATGGCTATGGCTACACCTTC
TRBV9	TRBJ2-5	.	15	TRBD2	CASSVVPAGEETQYF	TGTGCCAGCAGCGTAGTTCCAGCGGGAGAGGAGACCCAGTACTTC
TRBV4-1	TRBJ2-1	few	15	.	CASSLSGGGRNEQFF	TGCGCCAGCAGCCTAAGCGGTGGGGGACGCAATGAGCAGTTCTTC
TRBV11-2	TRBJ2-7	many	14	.	CASSPGILRREQYF	TGTGCCAGCAGCCCCGGCATACTTAGGAGAGAGCAGTACTTC
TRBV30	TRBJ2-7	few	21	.	CAWSRLFSGPKRLEVGFEQYF	TGTGCCTGGAGTCGGCTTTTTAGTGGGCCCAAGAGACTAGAGGTGGGGTTCGAGCAGTACTTC
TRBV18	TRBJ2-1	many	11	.	CASSPESEQFF	TGTGCCAGCTCACCCGAGAGCGAGCAGTTCTTC
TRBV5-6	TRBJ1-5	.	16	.	CASSQSGTGDNQPQHF	TGTGCCAGCAGCCAGTCTGGTACCGGAGACAATCAGCCCCAGCATTTT
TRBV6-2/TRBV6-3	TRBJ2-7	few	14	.	CASSYGLALGEQYF	TGTGCCAGCAGTTACGGACTGGCTTTGGGCGAGCAGTACTTC
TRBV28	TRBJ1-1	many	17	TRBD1	CASSSPADGDRAFEAFF	TGTGCCAGCAGTTCCCCCGCCGATGGGGACAGGGCCTTTGAAGCTTTCTTT
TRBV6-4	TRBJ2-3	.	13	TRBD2	CASSGSDTDTQYF	TGTGCCAGTAGCGGGAGTGACACAGATACGCAGTATTTT
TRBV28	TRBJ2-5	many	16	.	CASSLSSAFNQETQYF	TGTGCCAGCAGTTTAAGTTCGGCCTTTAACCAAGAGACCCAGTACTTC
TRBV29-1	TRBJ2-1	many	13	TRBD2	CSVGLADYNEQFF	TGCAGCGTGGGCCTAGCGGACTACAATGAGCAGTTCTTC
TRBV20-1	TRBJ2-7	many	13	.	CSGRRGQTYEQYF	TGCAGTGGTAGGAGGGGACAGACCTACGAGCAGTACTTC
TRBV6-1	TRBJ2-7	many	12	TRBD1	CASARDRVEQYF	TGTGCCAGCGCCCGGGACAGGGTCGAGCAGTACTTC
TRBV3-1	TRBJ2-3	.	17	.	CASSQDGASLGADTQYF	TGTGCCAGCAGCCAAGATGGAGCCTCCTTAGGGGCAGATACGCAGTATTTT